The sequence of this TCR beta chain was determined in a study of technical replicates of blood from several donors. Libraries were prepared by immunoSEQ multiplex PCR; TCRdb keeps only in-frame clonotypes and omits some of them. In the table there are tens of thousands of clones, roughly 94% of which are singletons. Germline V gene lookup returns CDR1 SGHVS and CDR2 FNYEAQ. V shed 5 bases, J shed 0 bases, and the junction held 3 bases outside the gene matches. The CDR3 runs 15 residues. The chain recombines TRBV7-6 with TRBJ2-7, with 11 bases matching TRBD2. The receptor comes from a human donor in good health. Sequences were obtained from T cells isolated from PBMCs. CDR3 loop: CASSPGTSGSYEQYF. DNA for the CDR3: TGTGCCAGCAGCCCCGGGACTAGCGGCTCCTACGAGCAGTACTTC.